These 26 T cell receptor beta chains were all obtained from the same sample, sequenced in a study of blood T cell repertoires in COVID-19. The repertoire was sequenced with immunoSEQ multiplex PCR; TCRdb's copy has only in-frame clones and lacks some. Among about 170,000 clones, 70% to 90% were seen once, and the ten largest hold under 8.5%. The specimen was peripheral blood. These receptors were taken from a man aged 40-50 years who had recovered from COVID-19.

CDR3 coding DNA: TGTGCCAGCAGCCCAGGGGACAGGGAATATGGCTACACCTTC. Translated: CASSPGDREYGYTF. The genes are TRBV9 and TRBJ1-2, with 9 positions matching TRBD1. J was trimmed by 5 bases and V by 4 bases; bases with no gene match: 6. Germline CDR1 reads SGDLS; CDR2 reads YYNGEE. The CDR3 covers 14 residues.

This clone showed up just a few times. This sequence joins TRBV7-9 and TRBJ2-7; 7 bases match TRBD1. J gave up 5 bases and V 5 bases, and 3 bases lay outside the gene matches. Germline assignment: CDR1 SEHNR and CDR2 FQNEAQ (reference sequence). There are 12 residues in the CDR3. The chain's CDR3 is CASSTTGDEQYF. CDR3 nucleotides: TGTGCCAGCAGCACAACAGGGGACGAGCAGTACTTC.

The rearrangement uses TRBV10-3 and TRBJ1-2, with TRBD1 identical over 7 bases. Per the germline V gene, CDR1 is ENHRY and CDR2 is SYGVKD. This CDR3 is built from 15 residues. Trimming cost V 0 bases and J 2 bases; bases outside gene matches: 3. CDR3 nucleotides: TGTGCCATCAGTGAGTCACGGACAGGCAACTATGGCTACACCTTC. It is translated as CAISESRTGNYGYTF.

The chain links TRBV11-3 to TRBJ1-6; possibly TRBD1 for D (5 bases). This CDR3 comprises 14 residues. In germline, CDR1 is SGHNT, CDR2 YENEEA. V was cut by 5 bases and J by 7 bases, with 12 bases left in between. Written as DNA, the CDR3 is TGTGCCAGCAGCCAAAGGGGCCCCAATTCACCCCTCCACTTT. Its protein product is CASSQRGPNSPLHF. Based on the CDR3 plus reference TRBV11-3 and TRBJ1-6, the full variable domain is EAGVVQSPRYKIIEKKQPVAFWCNPISGHNTLYWYLQNLGQGPELLIRYENEEAVDDSQLPKDRFSAERLKGVDSTLKIQPAELGDSAVYLCASSQRGPNSPLHFGNGTRLTVT.

The genes are TRBV2 and TRBJ2-2; D is unclear. Germline values: CDR1 SNHLY, CDR2 FYNNEI. V was cut by 1 base and J by 1 base, with 4 bases left in between. CDR3 size: 14 residues. This chain's CDR3 is CASSEGQNTGELFF. The DNA of the CDR3 is TGTGCCAGCAGTGAAGGACAGAACACCGGGGAGCTGTTTTTT. The whole variable domain, remainder taken from reference TRBV2 and TRBJ2-2, is EPEVTQTPSHQVTQMGQEVILRCVPISNHLYFYWYRQILGQKVEFLVSFYNNEISEKSEIFDDQFSVERPDGSNFTLKIRSTKLEDSAMYFCASSEGQNTGELFFGEGSRLTVL.

This clone was seen a few times. The CDR3 sequence is CASSIGSGGGAFF. CDR3 sequence (DNA): TGTGCCAGCAGTATTGGCTCTGGTGGTGGTGCTTTCTTT. The V gene is TRBV11-3, the J gene TRBJ1-1; D not resolved. This CDR3 region has 13 residues. V was trimmed by 6 bases and J by 11 bases, leaving 19 bases between them. The V gene's germline CDR1 is SGHNT and CDR2 YENEEA.

This sequence joins TRBV7-9 and TRBJ2-5; TRBD2 might be the D (6 bases). Germline V gene data show CDR1 as SEHNR and CDR2 as FQNEAQ (reference sequence). CDR3 length: 15 amino acids. V shed 6 bases and J shed 2 bases, with 16 bases lying between them. The CDR3 coding sequence is TGTGCCAGCAGTCCGAGCGGGTTACCGCAAGAGACCCAGTACTTC. Residues: CASSPSGLPQETQYF.

The rearrangement links TRBV15 to TRBJ2-3, with TRBD2 identical over 7 bases. With V trimmed by 1 base and J by 2 bases, 9 bases remained unmatched. The CDR3 is 17 residues long. Germline-derived CDR1 and CDR2 are LNHNV and YYDKDF (reference sequence). The CDR3, as DNA: TGTGCCACCAGCAGAGGGACTAGACAAGACCTCACAGATACGCAGTATTTT. Translating it yields CATSRGTRQDLTDTQYF.

This clone was observed once. This chain joins TRBV19 and TRBJ2-3; 11 positions match TRBD2. The CDR3 runs 17 residues. Germline CDR1 is LNHDA and CDR2 is SQIVND (reference sequence). V shed 0 bases, J shed 4 bases, and the junction held 6 bases outside the gene matches. CDR3 nucleotide sequence: TGTGCCAGTAGTATAGAAGGTACTAGCGGGAGTGCAGATACGCAGTATTTT. It codes for CASSIEGTSGSADTQYF.

The rearrangement joins TRBV9 to TRBJ2-3; 11 nucleotides agree with TRBD1. Per the germline V gene, CDR1 is SGDLS and CDR2 is YYNGEE. V shed 4 bases, J shed 6 bases, and the junction held 4 bases outside the gene matches. The CDR3 extends over 14 amino acids. This CDR3 reads CASSPRTGGDTQYF. CDR3 bases: TGTGCCAGCAGCCCTCGGACAGGGGGCGATACGCAGTATTTT.

J is TRBJ2-7 and V is TRBV6-5; D is ambiguous. The V end was cut by 6 bases, the J end by 6 bases, with 21 bases between. Germline CDR1 is MNHEY and CDR2 is SVGAGI. The CDR3 spans 15 residues. CDR3 DNA sequence: TGTGCCAGCAGCCCAACCTCAACGATAGCCTCCGAGCAGTACTTC. This translates into CASSPTSTIASEQYF.

The V and J genes are TRBV4-3 and TRBJ1-5; D remains ambiguous. Trimming removed 0 bases from V and 6 bases from J, with 12 bases in between. Germline CDR1 and CDR2: LGHNA and YSLEER. The CDR3 is 15 residues long. The CDR3 is CASSQESGMGQPQHF. CDR3 sequence (DNA): TGCGCCAGCAGCCAAGAATCGGGGATGGGTCAGCCCCAGCATTTT.

The chain couples TRBV28 to TRBJ2-7; 9 bases line up with TRBD1. The CDR3 consists of 13 residues. V trimming: 10 bases; J trimming: 2 bases; junction bases outside the gene matches: 6. The germline CDR1 and CDR2 sequences are MDHEN and SYDVKM. The DNA for the CDR3 is TGTGCCACCTTGGGACAGGGACCCTACGAGCAGTACTTC. It specifies CATLGQGPYEQYF.

The CDR3 DNA reads as TGTGCCAGCAGCCAAGATCCGCAGGGCCGTTCACCCCTCCACTTT. This codes for CASSQDPQGRSPLHF. The J gene is TRBJ1-6, the V gene TRBV3-1 (or the pseudogene TRBV3-2), with D possibly matching TRBD1 (5 bases). Trimming took off 0 bases at V and 9 bases at J, with 12 bases between the two ends. The length of the CDR3 is 15 residues. Germline V gives CDR1 LGHDT, CDR2 YNNKEL (reference sequence).

This clone has just one count. The chain has TRBV3-1 (or the pseudogene TRBV3-2) and TRBJ2-5; 7 positions match TRBD2. The germline V gene encodes CDR1 LGHDT and CDR2 YNNKEL (reference sequence). With 3 bases clipped from V and 1 base from J, the junction kept 5 bases outside the gene matches. The CDR3 has 15 amino acids. The CDR3 protein is CASSQLGGSQETQYF. DNA of the CDR3: TGTGCCAGCAGCCAGTTGGGGGGGTCCCAAGAGACCCAGTACTTC.

This rearrangement joins TRBV29-1 to TRBJ2-7; a weak D match, TRBD1 (5 bases). Germline values: CDR1 SQVTM, CDR2 ANQGSEA. This CDR3 region has 11 residues. The germline V and J ends were trimmed by 3 bases and 4 bases, with 7 bases remaining between them. CDR3 sequence reads: CSVEDMYEQYF. As DNA, the CDR3 is TGCAGCGTTGAGGACATGTACGAGCAGTACTTC.

The rearrangement joins TRBV7-9 to TRBJ2-6, with D maybe TRBD2 (6 bases). CDR3 length: 15 amino acids. Germline V CDR1 and CDR2: SEHNR, FQNEAQ (reference sequence). The V end lost 1 base, the J end lost 3 bases, and 7 bases lay between the germline ends. The CDR3 loop reads CASSLGGGGANVLTF. The CDR3 bases are TGTGCCAGCAGCTTAGGGGGAGGTGGGGCCAACGTCCTGACTTTC.

The J gene is TRBJ2-5, the V gene TRBV7-8; 9 bases are shared with TRBD2. This CDR3 contains 14 residues. The trim removed 5 bases at V and 5 bases at J, leaving 6 bases unmatched. Germline V CDR1 and CDR2: SGHVS, FQNEAQ. CDR3 amino acids: CASSPGLASETQYF. The CDR3 DNA reads TGTGCCAGCAGCCCCGGACTAGCGTCGGAGACCCAGTACTTC. The full variable domain, completed using reference TRBV7-8 and TRBJ2-5, is GAGVSQSPRYKVAKRGQDVALRCDPISGHVSLFWYQQALGQGPEFLTYFQNEAQLDKSGLPSDRFFAERPEGSVSTLKIQRTQQEDSAVYLCASSPGLASETQYFGPGTRLLVL.

CDR3 sequence (DNA): TGTGCCAGCAGTATAGCGGGAGGCACCTACGAGCAGTACTTC. Encoded protein: CASSIAGGTYEQYF. The rearrangement links TRBV28 to TRBJ2-7; TRBD2 aligns across 10 bases. The CDR3 spans 14 residues. V lost 5 bases to trimming and J lost 2 bases; unmatched junction nucleotides: 3. CDR1 and CDR2 from the germline V gene are MDHEN and SYDVKM.

The chain combines TRBV4-3 with TRBJ1-4; D unresolved. CDR3 length equals 14 residues. Trimming shortened V by 4 bases and J by 4 bases, and 10 bases separated the two germline ends. CDR1 LGHNA and CDR2 YSLEER come from the germline V gene. DNA for the CDR3: TGCGCCAGCAGCCGACGGGTAAATAATGAAAAACTGTTTTTT. Protein: CASSRRVNNEKLFF.

This clone was found once. The chain combines TRBV11-3 with TRBJ2-2; tentative D call: TRBD2 (6 bases). V was cut by 6 bases and J by 1 base, with 9 bases left in between. The CDR3 covers 14 residues. Germline values: CDR1 SGHNT, CDR2 YENEEA. Here the CDR3 reads CASRRGRNTGELFF. CDR3 in DNA: TGTGCCAGCAGGCGGGGACGGAACACCGGGGAGCTGTTTTTT. Variable domain in full (rest from reference TRBV11-3 and TRBJ2-2): EAGVVQSPRYKIIEKKQPVAFWCNPISGHNTLYWYLQNLGQGPELLIRYENEEAVDDSQLPKDRFSAERLKGVDSTLKIQPAELGDSAVYLCASRRGRNTGELFFGEGSRLTVL.

This sequence joins TRBV13 and TRBJ2-7; D is possibly TRBD1 (5 bases). Germline CDR1 is PRHDT and CDR2 is FYEKMQ (reference sequence). The CDR3 contains 15 residues. V lost 2 bases, J lost 5 bases, and 16 bases lay in between. As DNA, the CDR3 is TGTGCCAGCAGCTTAAAGGGGTCTTTAGACCACGAGCAGTACTTC. This encodes CASSLKGSLDHEQYF.

The V call is TRBV5-1, the J call TRBJ2-5, with TRBD2 matching 14 bases. Germline CDR1 and CDR2: SGHRS and YFSETQ. Trimming at V came to 0 bases and at J to 4 bases, leaving 2 bases not matched to a gene. CDR3 length: 16 amino acids. The DNA of the CDR3 is TGCGCCAGCAGCTTGGTAGGGACTAGCGGGAGAGAGACCCAGTACTTC. Its protein product is CASSLVGTSGRETQYF.

The V call is TRBV6-1, the J call TRBJ2-3; 8 bases are shared with TRBD1. This CDR3 region has 16 residues. V lost 4 bases and J lost 1; bases outside the gene matches: 7. CDR1 MNHNS and CDR2 SASEGT come from the germline V gene. CDR3 residues: CASSADRGVRTDTQYF. In nucleotides, the CDR3 is TGTGCCAGCAGTGCCGACAGGGGAGTTCGCACAGATACGCAGTATTTT.

V is TRBV12-3 or TRBV12-4 and J is TRBJ2-1; weak D call: TRBD2 (6 bases). The CDR3 extends over 13 amino acids. V was trimmed by 8 bases and J by 6 bases, leaving 14 bases between them. As DNA, the CDR3 is TGTGCCAGCCAATCCGGGGGTGTCAATGAGCAGTTCTTC. It encodes CASQSGGVNEQFF.

CDR3 bases: TGTGCCAGCAGTTACGCCGGACTAGCGGGATACTACGAGCAGTACTTC. This codes for CASSYAGLAGYYEQYF. The J gene is TRBJ2-7, the V gene TRBV6-2 or TRBV6-3; 12 bases fit TRBD2. The CDR3 length is 16 residues. The germline gives CDR1 MNHEY, CDR2 SVGEGT. With V trimmed by 2 bases and J by 3 bases, 5 bases remained unmatched.